The rows below give T cell receptor beta chains drawn from one sample of a study of cytomegalovirus exposure and HLA in healthy donors. TCRdb keeps only in-frame clones here, not all; method: immunoSEQ multiplex PCR. The profile covers 40,000 or so clones, with around 76% appearing a single time and roughly 7.9% taken by the ten largest. Specimen: PBMCs. The receptor set was obtained from a woman in her 30s in good health and CMV-seropositive. CDR3s include the opening cysteine and the closing phenylalanine or tryptophan. The order of the fields is V gene, J gene, D gene, clone size, CDR3 protein, CDR3 DNA. A D gene is named only where the DNA matches it firmly. Expanded clones are given a class, and other clones once, few, many or no size at all.

TRBV18	TRBJ1-4	.	.	CASSYQGTNEKLFF	TGTGCCAGCTCATATCAGGGAACTAATGAAAAACTGTTTTTT
TRBV6-1	TRBJ2-1	TRBD1	.	CASRLEAGGNEQFF	TGTGCCAGCAGGCTCGAGGCAGGGGGCAATGAGCAGTTCTTC
TRBV29-1	TRBJ2-1	.	.	CSVDGGGGNEQFF	TGCAGCGTTGATGGGGGAGGGGGGAATGAGCAGTTCTTC
TRBV7-9	TRBJ2-3	TRBD2	few	CASSLAAGGDTDTQYF	TGTGCCAGCAGCTTAGCCGCGGGGGGTGACACAGATACGCAGTATTTT
TRBV14	TRBJ2-2	TRBD1	.	CASSPPGQGAGELFF	TGTGCCAGCAGCCCGCCGGGACAGGGGGCCGGGGAGCTGTTTTTT
TRBV4-2	TRBJ2-3	TRBD2	.	CASSHPGEGNTDTQYF	TGTGCCAGCAGCCACCCGGGGGAGGGAAACACAGATACGCAGTATTTT
TRBV5-6	TRBJ2-2	TRBD2	once	CASSQGLATGELFF	TGTGCCAGCAGCCAGGGACTAGCGACCGGGGAGCTGTTTTTT
TRBV7-9	TRBJ2-7	.	.	CASSLTGYEQYF	TGTGCCAGCAGCTTAACGGGGTACGAGCAGTACTTC
TRBV28	TRBJ1-4	.	.	CASSGGEFREKLFF	TGTGCCAGCAGCGGGGGGGAATTTAGGGAAAAACTGTTTTTT
TRBV2	TRBJ1-2	TRBD1	.	CASRRIARGNYGYTF	TGTGCCAGCAGGAGGATCGCCAGGGGGAACTATGGCTACACCTTC
TRBV27	TRBJ2-7	.	.	CASSFGGEGEQYF	TGTGCCAGCAGTTTCGGGGGTGAAGGCGAGCAGTACTTC
TRBV5-5	TRBJ1-4	.	.	CASFRDSNHATNEKLFF	TGTGCCAGCTTCCGGGACTCAAATCACGCAACTAATGAAAAACTGTTTTTT
TRBV28	TRBJ1-5	.	few	CASSSEFSNQPQHF	TGTGCCAGTTCAAGTGAGTTTAGCAATCAGCCCCAGCATTTT
TRBV9	TRBJ2-2	.	.	CASSTGYTGELFF	TGTGCCAGCAGCACCGGGTACACCGGGGAGCTGTTTTTT
TRBV2	TRBJ2-7	TRBD1	.	CASSDWTGSYEQYF	TGTGCCAGCAGTGATTGGACAGGAAGCTACGAGCAGTACTTC
TRBV27	TRBJ1-6	TRBD1	.	CASSSTGRSPLHF	TGTGCCAGCAGTTCGACAGGGAGATCACCCCTCCACTTT
TRBV12-5	TRBJ2-5	TRBD2	.	CASGLGTSGYQETQYF	TGTGCTAGTGGCCTCGGGACTAGCGGATACCAAGAGACCCAGTACTTC
TRBV11-2	TRBJ2-5	.	.	CASSLGLQETQYF	TGTGCCAGCAGCTTAGGTCTTCAGGAGACCCAGTACTTC
TRBV28	TRBJ2-3	TRBD1	.	CASSSPQLTGGADTQYF	TGTGCCAGCAGTTCTCCCCAATTGACAGGGGGCGCGGATACGCAGTATTTT
TRBV28	TRBJ2-7	.	.	CASSLSDSPSYEQYF	TGTGCCAGCAGTTTATCGGACTCCCCGTCCTACGAGCAGTACTTC
TRBV5-6	TRBJ1-4	TRBD1	once	CASSLDGQGEKLLF	TGTGCCAGCAGCTTGGACGGACAGGGGGAAAAACTGCTTTTT
TRBV19	TRBJ2-1	TRBD2	.	CASSIDFPGGAFF	TGTGCCAGTAGTATAGATTTTCCGGGAGGTGCGTTCTTC
TRBV5-6	TRBJ2-1	TRBD1	.	CASSLGDRAYNEQFF	TGTGCCAGCAGCTTGGGGGACAGGGCCTACAATGAGCAGTTCTTC
TRBV6-1	TRBJ2-1	.	.	CASSGRAPNEQFF	TGTGCCAGCAGTGGGAGAGCGCCCAATGAGCAGTTCTTC
TRBV11-2	TRBJ2-3	.	once	CASSLEPDSTDTQYF	TGTGCCAGCAGCTTAGAGCCGGACAGTACAGATACGCAGTATTTT
TRBV28	TRBJ2-1	TRBD2	few	CASRPSGSSYNEQFF	TGTGCCAGCAGACCTAGCGGGAGCTCCTACAATGAGCAGTTCTTC
TRBV11-2	TRBJ1-1	.	.	CASSLSLMTSEAFF	TGTGCCAGCAGCTTATCACTGATGACTTCTGAAGCTTTCTTT
TRBV2	TRBJ2-1	TRBD2	.	CASSLEAGVSNEQFF	TGTGCCAGCAGTTTAGAAGCGGGAGTTTCTAATGAGCAGTTCTTC
TRBV10-3	TRBJ1-4	.	.	CAISDQGLTNEKLFF	TGTGCCATCAGTGACCAGGGCCTAACTAATGAAAAACTGTTTTTT
TRBV7-9	TRBJ1-6	TRBD1	.	CASSLVGQGIYNSPLHF	TGTGCCAGCAGCTTAGTAGGACAGGGTATCTATAATTCACCCCTCCACTTT
TRBV6-5	TRBJ1-1	TRBD1	.	CATSPGQMNTEAFF	TGTGCCACCTCCCCGGGACAGATGAACACTGAAGCTTTCTTT
TRBV7-6	TRBJ2-2	.	few	CASSLFAAENTGELFF	TGTGCCAGCAGCTTATTTGCGGCAGAAAACACCGGGGAGCTGTTTTTT
TRBV30	TRBJ1-4	.	few	CAFGTVGRANEKLFF	TGTGCCTTTGGTACCGTTGGGAGGGCGAATGAAAAACTGTTTTTT
TRBV5-1	TRBJ1-3	TRBD1	few	CPSSPTGVIGNTIYF	TGCCCCAGCTCACCCACAGGGGTAATCGGAAACACCATATATTTC
TRBV28	TRBJ1-1	.	few	CASINSGAPGNTEAFF	TGTGCCAGCATCAACTCAGGGGCTCCAGGGAACACTGAAGCTTTCTTT
TRBV30	TRBJ1-5	.	.	CAWSGGGERPQHF	TGTGCCTGGAGTGGGGGAGGGGAGCGGCCCCAGCATTTT
TRBV5-8	TRBJ2-1	TRBD2	.	CASSEFRGRAWNEQFF	TGTGCCAGCAGCGAGTTTCGCGGGAGGGCCTGGAATGAGCAGTTCTTC
TRBV30	TRBJ2-5	TRBD1	.	CAWDLGQGVWETQYF	TGTGCCTGGGACTTGGGACAGGGGGTGTGGGAGACCCAGTACTTC
TRBV7-2	TRBJ2-7	TRBD2	.	CASSLGRTRWQYF	TGTGCCAGCAGCTTAGGGAGGACTAGATGGCAGTACTTC
TRBV2	TRBJ1-5	TRBD1	.	CASSEGRRGLGNQPQHF	TGTGCCAGCAGTGAAGGTCGGAGGGGGCTCGGCAATCAGCCCCAGCATTTT
TRBV27	TRBJ2-7	TRBD2	.	CASSFLSGGASYEQYF	TGTGCCAGCAGTTTTCTTAGCGGGGGAGCCTCCTACGAGCAGTACTTC
TRBV28	TRBJ2-7	TRBD1	.	CASRPRQGSYEQYF	TGTGCCAGCAGGCCTCGACAGGGGTCCTACGAGCAGTACTTC
TRBV2	TRBJ2-5	TRBD2	.	CASRGTSGGLETQYF	TGTGCCAGCAGAGGGACTAGCGGGGGGCTAGAGACCCAGTACTTC
TRBV2	TRBJ1-4	TRBD1	.	CATSSQGLYDEKLFF	TGTGCCACCTCTTCACAGGGGCTCTATGATGAAAAACTGTTTTTT
TRBV10-3	TRBJ2-7	.	once	CAISALRGEQYF	TGTGCCATCAGTGCCCTTAGAGGGGAGCAGTACTTC
TRBV5-4	TRBJ1-2	TRBD1	.	CASSLDRGYGYTF	TGTGCCAGCAGCTTGGACAGGGGCTATGGCTACACCTTC
TRBV7-9	TRBJ2-5	TRBD2	once	CASSLLEREGGETQYF	TGTGCCAGCAGCTTGTTAGAAAGGGAGGGCGGAGAGACCCAGTACTTC
TRBV19	TRBJ2-1	TRBD2	.	CASSSHSGLAGDEQFF	TGTGCCAGTAGCAGCCATAGCGGACTAGCGGGAGACGAGCAGTTCTTC
TRBV29-1	TRBJ2-3	TRBD2	.	CSFQGGRAENTDTQYF	TGCAGCTTTCAGGGCGGGAGGGCTGAAAACACAGATACGCAGTATTTT
TRBV2	TRBJ2-7	TRBD2	.	CASSGAGGARVEQYF	TGTGCCAGCAGTGGGGCGGGAGGTGCCCGGGTGGAGCAGTACTTC
TRBV2	TRBJ2-3	.	.	CASSPRESTDTQYF	TGTGCCAGCAGCCCCAGGGAAAGCACAGATACGCAGTATTTT
TRBV27	TRBJ1-1	.	.	CASSSGAIGTEAFF	TGTGCCAGCAGCTCAGGGGCGATCGGCACTGAAGCTTTCTTT
TRBV10-3	TRBJ2-7	.	few	CAIRGEEQSYEQYF	TGTGCCATCAGGGGAGAAGAACAGTCCTACGAGCAGTACTTC
TRBV5-1	TRBJ2-3	TRBD2	few	CASSLGLAGGPLGDTQYF	TGCGCCAGCAGCTTGGGACTAGCGGGGGGGCCTCTTGGAGATACGCAGTATTTT
TRBV30	TRBJ1-2	.	.	CAWSAKTGDYGYTF	TGTGCCTGGAGTGCCAAGACAGGAGACTATGGCTACACCTTC
TRBV5-8	TRBJ1-2	TRBD1	few	CASSFWDRDAGYTF	TGTGCCAGCAGCTTCTGGGACAGGGATGCCGGCTACACCTTC
TRBV7-9	TRBJ2-1	TRBD2	.	CASTARLAEPNEQFF	TGTGCCAGCACCGCCAGACTAGCGGAACCCAATGAGCAGTTCTTC
TRBV4-1	TRBJ2-1	TRBD2	few	CASSVPGLGRYNEQFF	TGCGCCAGCAGCGTACCGGGACTAGGACGGTACAATGAGCAGTTCTTC
TRBV20-1	TRBJ1-1	.	.	CSATGVPEAFF	TGCAGTGCTACAGGGGTACCTGAAGCTTTCTTT
TRBV5-6	TRBJ1-6	TRBD1	.	CASSYRDRGNSPLHF	TGTGCCAGCAGCTACCGGGACAGGGGTAATTCACCCCTCCACTTT